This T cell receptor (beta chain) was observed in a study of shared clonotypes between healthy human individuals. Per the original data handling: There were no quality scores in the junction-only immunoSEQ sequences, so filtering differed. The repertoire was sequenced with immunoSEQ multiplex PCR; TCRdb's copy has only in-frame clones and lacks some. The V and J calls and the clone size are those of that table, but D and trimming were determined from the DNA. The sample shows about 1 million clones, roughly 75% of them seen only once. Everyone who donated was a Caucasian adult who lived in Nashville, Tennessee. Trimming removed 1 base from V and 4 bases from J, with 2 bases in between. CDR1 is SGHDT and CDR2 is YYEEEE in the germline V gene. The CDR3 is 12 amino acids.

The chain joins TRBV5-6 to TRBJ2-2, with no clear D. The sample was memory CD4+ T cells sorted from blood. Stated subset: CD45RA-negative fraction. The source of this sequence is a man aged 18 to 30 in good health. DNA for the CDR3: TGTGCCAGCAGCTTGATCACCGGGGAGCTGTTTTTT. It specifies CASSLITGELFF.